This TCR beta chain was captured by sequencing in a study of identical twins' blood T cells. Each CDR3 protein is one row after TCRdb ran MiXCR on the 5' RACE reads. The profile covers hundreds of thousands of distinct CDR3 sequences, with 28% appearing a single time and about 6.1% taken by the ten largest. This clonotype has just a few counts. Germline V gives CDR1 MGHRA, CDR2 YSYEKL. The CDR3 is 13 residues long. Trimming left V 0 bases short and J 6 bases short, with 8 bases between. Sample: PBMCs. The sequence derives from a woman aged 18-50 years in good health. The chain carries TRBV4-1 and TRBJ1-2; D unclear. CDR3 coding DNA: TGCGCCAGCAGCCAAGAAGTCGGGGATGGCTACACCTTC. It is translated as CASSQEVGDGYTF.